These T cell receptor beta chains were read from a single sample in a study of shared clonotypes between healthy human individuals. Measured with immunoSEQ multiplex PCR; TCRdb has only the in-frame clones, and not every one. The data contain roughly 1,800,000 clones, roughly 94% of them singletons. Material: naive CD8+ T cells sorted from blood. The receptors were gathered from a young man in good health. CDR3s include the opening cysteine and the closing phenylalanine or tryptophan. Each record gives: CDR3 protein, CDR3 DNA, D gene, V gene, J gene. A D gene is named only where the DNA matches it firmly.

CDR3: CASSPERSGANVLTF; DNA: TGTGCCAGCTCACCAGAGCGCTCTGGGGCCAACGTCCTGACTTTC; D: -; V: TRBV18; J: TRBJ2-6
CDR3: CASSVKTDSYEQYF; DNA: TGTGCCAGCAGCGTAAAGACGGACTCCTACGAGCAGTACTTC; D: -; V: TRBV13; J: TRBJ2-7
CDR3: CASSLFAGGTTLEQYF; DNA: TGCGCCAGCAGCTTGTTCGCGGGGGGGACTACCCTCGAGCAGTACTTC; D: TRBD2; V: TRBV5-1; J: TRBJ2-7
CDR3: CASRKTGFSGNTIYF; DNA: TGTGCCAGCAGGAAGACAGGGTTCTCTGGAAACACCATATATTTT; D: TRBD1; V: TRBV14; J: TRBJ1-3
CDR3: CASSIDHQETQYF; DNA: TGTGCCAGTAGTATCGACCATCAAGAGACCCAGTACTTC; D: -; V: TRBV19; J: TRBJ2-5
CDR3: CASSLGLGAGYGYTF; DNA: TGTGCCAGCAGCTTGGGACTTGGGGCGGGCTATGGCTACACCTTC; D: -; V: TRBV5-6; J: TRBJ1-2
CDR3: CASSLTPTFTEAFF; DNA: TGCGCCAGCAGCCTAACACCAACCTTCACTGAAGCTTTCTTT; D: -; V: TRBV4-1; J: TRBJ1-1
CDR3: CASSLGITGDYNEQFF; DNA: TGTGCCAGCAGCTTAGGGATAACAGGGGATTATAATGAGCAGTTCTTC; D: TRBD1; V: TRBV7-9; J: TRBJ2-1
CDR3: CASSPLGAGEQYF; DNA: TGTGCCAGCAGCCCCTTAGGGGCGGGCGAGCAGTACTTC; D: -; V: TRBV9; J: TRBJ2-7
CDR3: CASVPFEREGLNEQFF; DNA: TGTGCCAGCGTGCCGTTTGAGCGGGAGGGCCTTAATGAGCAGTTCTTC; D: TRBD2; V: TRBV7-9; J: TRBJ2-1
CDR3: CASSQEVPSGEGYEQYF; DNA: TGTGCCAGCAGCCAAGAAGTCCCTAGCGGAGAGGGCTACGAGCAGTACTTC; D: TRBD2; V: TRBV14; J: TRBJ2-7
CDR3: CSATGPSDTQYF; DNA: TGCAGCGCCACGGGACCGTCAGATACGCAGTATTTT; D: -; V: TRBV29-1; J: TRBJ2-3